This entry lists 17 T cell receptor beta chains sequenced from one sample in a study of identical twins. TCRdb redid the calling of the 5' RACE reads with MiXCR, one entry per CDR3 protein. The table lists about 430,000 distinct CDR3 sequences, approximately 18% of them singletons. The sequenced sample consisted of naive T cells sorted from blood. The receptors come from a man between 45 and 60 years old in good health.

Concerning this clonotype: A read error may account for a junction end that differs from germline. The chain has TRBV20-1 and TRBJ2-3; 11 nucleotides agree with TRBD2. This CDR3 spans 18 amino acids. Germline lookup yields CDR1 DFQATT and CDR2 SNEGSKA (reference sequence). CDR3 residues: CNARLAGLRAFVADTQYF. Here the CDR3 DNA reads TGCAATGCTAGACTAGCGGGACTAAGGGCTTTTGTCGCAGATACGCAGTATTTT.

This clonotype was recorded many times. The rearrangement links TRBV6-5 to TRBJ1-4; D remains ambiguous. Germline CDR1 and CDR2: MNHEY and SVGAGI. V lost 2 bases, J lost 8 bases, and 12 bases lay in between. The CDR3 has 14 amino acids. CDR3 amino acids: CASSYGLSQEKLFF. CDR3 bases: TGTGCCAGCAGTTACGGACTCTCCCAAGAAAAACTGTTTTTT.

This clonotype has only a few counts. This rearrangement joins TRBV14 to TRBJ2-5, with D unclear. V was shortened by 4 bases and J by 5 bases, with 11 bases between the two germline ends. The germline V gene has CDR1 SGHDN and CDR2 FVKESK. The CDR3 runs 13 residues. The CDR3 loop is CASSRPRSETQYF. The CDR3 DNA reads TGTGCCAGCAGCCGACCTCGGAGTGAGACCCAGTACTTC.

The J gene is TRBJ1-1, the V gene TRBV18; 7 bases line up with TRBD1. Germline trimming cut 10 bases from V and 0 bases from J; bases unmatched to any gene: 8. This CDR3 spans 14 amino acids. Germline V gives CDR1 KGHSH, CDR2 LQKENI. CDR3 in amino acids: CATGGGGMNTEAFF. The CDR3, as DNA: TGTGCCACTGGAGGGGGCGGCATGAACACTGAAGCTTTCTTT.

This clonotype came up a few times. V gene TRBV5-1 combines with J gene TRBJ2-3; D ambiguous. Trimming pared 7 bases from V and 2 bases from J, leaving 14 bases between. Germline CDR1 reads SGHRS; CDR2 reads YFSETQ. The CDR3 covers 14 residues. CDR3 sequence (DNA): TGCGCCAGCGTTGGAGAACGCCTCACAGATACGCAGTATTTT. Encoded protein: CASVGERLTDTQYF.

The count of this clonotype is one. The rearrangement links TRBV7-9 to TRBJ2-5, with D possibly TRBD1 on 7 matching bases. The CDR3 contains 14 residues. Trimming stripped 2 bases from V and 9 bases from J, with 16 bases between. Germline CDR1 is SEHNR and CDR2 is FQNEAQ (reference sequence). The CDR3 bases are TGTGCCAGCAGCTTACTGACAGGGCTAGCGCCCCAGTACTTC. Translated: CASSLLTGLAPQYF.

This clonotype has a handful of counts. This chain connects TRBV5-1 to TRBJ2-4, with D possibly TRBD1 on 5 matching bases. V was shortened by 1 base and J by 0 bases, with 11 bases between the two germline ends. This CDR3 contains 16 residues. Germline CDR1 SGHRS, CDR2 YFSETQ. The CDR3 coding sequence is TGCGCCAGCAGCTTGTCTCTCCAGGGAGCCAAAAACATTCAGTACTTC. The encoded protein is CASSLSLQGAKNIQYF.

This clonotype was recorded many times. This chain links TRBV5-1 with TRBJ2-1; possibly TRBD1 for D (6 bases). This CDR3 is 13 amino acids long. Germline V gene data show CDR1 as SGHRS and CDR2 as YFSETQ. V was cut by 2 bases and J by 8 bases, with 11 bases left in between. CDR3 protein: CASSFSPGDEQFF. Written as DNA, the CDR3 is TGCGCCAGCAGCTTTTCCCCAGGGGATGAGCAGTTCTTC.

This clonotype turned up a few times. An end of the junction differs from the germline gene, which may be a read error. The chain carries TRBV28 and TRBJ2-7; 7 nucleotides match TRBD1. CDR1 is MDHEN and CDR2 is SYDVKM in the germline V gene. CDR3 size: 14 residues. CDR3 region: CASRGQNLYYEQYF. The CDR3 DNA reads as TGTGCCAGCAGGGGACAGAACCTTTACTACGAGCAGTACTTT.

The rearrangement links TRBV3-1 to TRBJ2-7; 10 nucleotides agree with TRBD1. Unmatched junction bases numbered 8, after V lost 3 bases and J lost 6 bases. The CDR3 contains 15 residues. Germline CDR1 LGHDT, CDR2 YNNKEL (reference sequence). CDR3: CASSHVDRGPFEQYF. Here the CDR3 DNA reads TGTGCCAGCAGCCATGTCGACAGGGGGCCGTTCGAGCAGTACTTC.

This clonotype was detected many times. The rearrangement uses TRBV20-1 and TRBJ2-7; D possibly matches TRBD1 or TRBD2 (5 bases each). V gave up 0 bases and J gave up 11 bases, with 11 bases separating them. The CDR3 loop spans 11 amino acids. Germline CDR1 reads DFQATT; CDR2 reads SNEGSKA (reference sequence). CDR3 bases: TGCAGTGCTAGAGATCGAGGGACCAAGTACTTC. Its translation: CSARDRGTKYF.

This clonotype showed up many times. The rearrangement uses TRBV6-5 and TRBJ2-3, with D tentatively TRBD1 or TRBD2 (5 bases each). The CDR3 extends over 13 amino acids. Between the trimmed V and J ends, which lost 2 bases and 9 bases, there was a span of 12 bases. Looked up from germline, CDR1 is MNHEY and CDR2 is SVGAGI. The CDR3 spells CASSYGTKGTQYF. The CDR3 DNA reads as TGTGCCAGCAGTTACGGGACCAAGGGGACGCAGTATTTT.

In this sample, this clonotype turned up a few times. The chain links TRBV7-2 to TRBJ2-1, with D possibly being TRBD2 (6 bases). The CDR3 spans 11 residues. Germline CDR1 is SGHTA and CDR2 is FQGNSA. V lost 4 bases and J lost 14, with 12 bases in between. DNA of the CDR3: TGTGCCAGCAGCTCCGGGGGTAGGGAGTTCTTC. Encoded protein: CASSSGGREFF.

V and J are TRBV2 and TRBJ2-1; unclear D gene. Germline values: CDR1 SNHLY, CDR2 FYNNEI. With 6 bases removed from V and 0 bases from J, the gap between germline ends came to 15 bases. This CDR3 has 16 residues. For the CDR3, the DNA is TGTGCCAGCAGGGAAATGACGGGTAGCTCCTACAATGAGCAGTTCTTC. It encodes CASREMTGSSYNEQFF.

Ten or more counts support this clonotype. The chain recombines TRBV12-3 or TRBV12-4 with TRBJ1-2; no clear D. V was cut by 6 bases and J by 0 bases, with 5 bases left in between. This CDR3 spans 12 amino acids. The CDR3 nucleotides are TGTGCCAGCAGCATAGCTAACTATGGCTACACCTTC. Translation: CASSIANYGYTF.

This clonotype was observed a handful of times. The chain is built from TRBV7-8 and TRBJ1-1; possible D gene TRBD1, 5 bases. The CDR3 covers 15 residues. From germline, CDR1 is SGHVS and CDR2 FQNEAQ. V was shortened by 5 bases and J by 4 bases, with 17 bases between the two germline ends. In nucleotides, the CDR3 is TGTGCCAGCAGCCCGCGGGACTACCGGGGCACTGAAGCTTTCTTT. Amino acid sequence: CASSPRDYRGTEAFF.

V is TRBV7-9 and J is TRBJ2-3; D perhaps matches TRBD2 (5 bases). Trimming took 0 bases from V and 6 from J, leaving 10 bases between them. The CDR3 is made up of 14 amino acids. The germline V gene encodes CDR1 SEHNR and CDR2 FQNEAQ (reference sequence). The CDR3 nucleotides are TGTGCCAGCAGCTTAGCCCTAGCCGACGATACGCAGTATTTT. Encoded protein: CASSLALADDTQYF.